Described below is a single T cell receptor beta chain sequence and its context. Its antigen is as yet unknown. The CDR3 covers 15 residues. V gave up 2 bases and J gave up 5 bases, with 13 bases separating them. Germline V gene lookup returns CDR1 MNHEY and CDR2 SVGAGI. The sample originates from a study of cytomegalovirus exposure and HLA in healthy donors. Study details: Out of about 410 genotyped donors, roughly 78% belonged to the Caucasian-associated ancestry cluster. Study findings and constraints: CMV serostatus was the only recorded immune exposure for donors. Most TCR beta V segments were productive about 90% or about 30% of the time in an earlier analysis.

The study ran its PCR with 60 Vbeta and 13 Jbeta primers. TCRdb keeps only in-frame clones here, not all; method: immunoSEQ multiplex PCR. The top ten clones hold about 2.1% of a sample with 180,000 or so clones, roughly four fifths of them seen once. This TCR was recovered from a woman aged 30 to 39 in good health and CMV-seropositive. This chain joins TRBV6-5 and TRBJ2-1, with D possibly being TRBD1 (5 bases). The sequenced sample was PBMCs. DNA for the CDR3: TGTGCCAGCAGTTACACACCAGGGCGGAACAATGAGCAGTTCTTC. It codes for CASSYTPGRNNEQFF.